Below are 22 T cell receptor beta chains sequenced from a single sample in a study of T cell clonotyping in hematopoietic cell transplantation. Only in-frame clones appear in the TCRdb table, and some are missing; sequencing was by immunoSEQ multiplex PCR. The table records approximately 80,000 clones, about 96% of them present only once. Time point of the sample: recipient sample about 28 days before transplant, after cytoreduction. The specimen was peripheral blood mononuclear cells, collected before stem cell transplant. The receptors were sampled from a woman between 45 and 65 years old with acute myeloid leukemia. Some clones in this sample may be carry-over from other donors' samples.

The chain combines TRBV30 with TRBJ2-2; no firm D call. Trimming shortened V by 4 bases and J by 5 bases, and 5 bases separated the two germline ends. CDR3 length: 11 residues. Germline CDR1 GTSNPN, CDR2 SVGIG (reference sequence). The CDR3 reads CAWKYTGELFF. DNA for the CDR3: TGTGCCTGGAAATATACCGGGGAGCTGTTTTTT.

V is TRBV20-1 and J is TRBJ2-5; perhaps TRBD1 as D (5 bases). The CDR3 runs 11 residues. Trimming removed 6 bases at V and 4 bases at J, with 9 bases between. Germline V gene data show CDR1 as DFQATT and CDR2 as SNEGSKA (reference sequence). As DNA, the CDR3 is TGCAGTGCCAGGGCCGGAGAGACCCAGTACTTC. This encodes CSARAGETQYF.

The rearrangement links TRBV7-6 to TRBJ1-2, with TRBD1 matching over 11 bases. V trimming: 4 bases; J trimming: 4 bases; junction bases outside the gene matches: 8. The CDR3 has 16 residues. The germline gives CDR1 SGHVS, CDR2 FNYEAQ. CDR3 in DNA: TGTGCCAGCAGCTCCGGACAGGGGGCGAGGGTCTATGGCTACACCTTC. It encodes CASSSGQGARVYGYTF. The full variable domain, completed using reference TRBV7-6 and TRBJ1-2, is GAGVSQSPRYKVTKRGQDVALRCDPISGHVSLYWYRQALGQGPEFLTYFNYEAQQDKSGLPNDRFSAERPEGSISTLTIQRTEQRDSAMYRCASSSGQGARVYGYTFGSGTRLTVV.

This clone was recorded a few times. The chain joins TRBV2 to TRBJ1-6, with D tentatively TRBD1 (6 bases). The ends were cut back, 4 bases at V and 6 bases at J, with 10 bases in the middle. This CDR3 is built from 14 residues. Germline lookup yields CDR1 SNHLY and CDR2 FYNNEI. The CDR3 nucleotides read TGTGCCAGCAGTGTCAACAGGGCTAATTCACCCCTCCACTTT. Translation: CASSVNRANSPLHF.

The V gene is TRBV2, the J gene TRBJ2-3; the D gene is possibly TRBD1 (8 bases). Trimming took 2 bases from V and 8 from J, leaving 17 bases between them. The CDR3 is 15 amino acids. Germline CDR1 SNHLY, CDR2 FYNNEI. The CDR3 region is CASSETGGATGTQYF. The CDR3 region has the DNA TGTGCCAGCAGTGAAACAGGGGGGGCAACGGGTACGCAGTATTTT.

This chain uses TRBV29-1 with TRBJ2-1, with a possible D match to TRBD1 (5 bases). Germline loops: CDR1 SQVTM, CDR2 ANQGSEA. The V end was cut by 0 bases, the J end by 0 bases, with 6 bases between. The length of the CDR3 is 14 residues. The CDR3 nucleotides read TGCAGCGTTGAAGAGACAGTCTCCTACAATGAGCAGTTCTTC. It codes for CSVEETVSYNEQFF.

CDR3 DNA sequence: TGTGCCACTCGACAGGGGACCTACGAGCAGTACTTC. Encoded protein: CATRQGTYEQYF. This chain uses TRBV19 with TRBJ2-7; TRBD1 aligns across 8 bases. V was pared by 10 bases and J by 2 bases, with 4 bases of the junction left unmatched. The CDR3 length is 12 residues. Germline V gene lookup returns CDR1 LNHDA and CDR2 SQIVND (reference sequence).

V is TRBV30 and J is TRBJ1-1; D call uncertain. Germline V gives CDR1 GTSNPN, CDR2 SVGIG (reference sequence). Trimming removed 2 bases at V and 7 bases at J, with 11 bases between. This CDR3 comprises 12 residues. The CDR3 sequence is CAWSLEDFEAFF. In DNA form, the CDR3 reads TGTGCCTGGAGTTTGGAGGATTTTGAAGCTTTCTTT.

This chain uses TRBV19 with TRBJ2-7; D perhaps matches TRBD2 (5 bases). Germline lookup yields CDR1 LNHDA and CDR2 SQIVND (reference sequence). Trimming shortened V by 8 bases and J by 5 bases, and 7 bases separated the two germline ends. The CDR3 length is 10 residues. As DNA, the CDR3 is TGTGCCAGTGGAGGAAACGAGCAGTACTTC. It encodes CASGGNEQYF.

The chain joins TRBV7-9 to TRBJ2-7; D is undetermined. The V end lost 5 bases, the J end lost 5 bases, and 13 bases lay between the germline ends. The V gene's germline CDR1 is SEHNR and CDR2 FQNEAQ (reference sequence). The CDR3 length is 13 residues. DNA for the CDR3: TGTGCCAGCAGCCCGGAACCAAGAGACGAGCAGTACTTC. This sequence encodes CASSPEPRDEQYF.

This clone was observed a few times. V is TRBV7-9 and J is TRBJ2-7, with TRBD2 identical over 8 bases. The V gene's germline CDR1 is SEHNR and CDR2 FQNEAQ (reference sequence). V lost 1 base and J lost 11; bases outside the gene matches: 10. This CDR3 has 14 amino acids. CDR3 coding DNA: TGTGCCAGCAGCTTAGTAGGCGGGAGGCTCGGGGAGTACTTC. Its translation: CASSLVGGRLGEYF.

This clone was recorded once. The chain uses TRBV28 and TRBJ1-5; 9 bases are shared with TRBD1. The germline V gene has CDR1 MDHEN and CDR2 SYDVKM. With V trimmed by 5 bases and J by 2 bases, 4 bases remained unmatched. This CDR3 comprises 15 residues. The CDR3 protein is CASSTGGAGNQPQHF. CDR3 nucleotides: TGTGCCAGCAGTACAGGGGGCGCGGGCAATCAGCCCCAGCATTTT.

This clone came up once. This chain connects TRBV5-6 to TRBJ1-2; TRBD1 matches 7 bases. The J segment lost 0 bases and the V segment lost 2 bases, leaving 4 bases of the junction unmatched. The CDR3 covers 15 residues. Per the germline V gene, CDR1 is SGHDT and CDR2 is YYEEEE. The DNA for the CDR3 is TGTGCCAGCAGCTTACAGGGGAGGGCTAACTATGGCTACACCTTC. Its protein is CASSLQGRANYGYTF.

CDR3: CASGKSGRLFYEQYF. DNA for the CDR3: TGCGCCAGCGGAAAGAGCGGGAGGCTCTTCTACGAGCAGTACTTC. This rearrangement joins TRBV10-2 to TRBJ2-7, with TRBD2 matching 9 bases. J gave up 3 bases and V 8 bases, and 11 bases lay outside the gene matches. Germline lookup yields CDR1 WSHSY and CDR2 SAAADI. The CDR3 consists of 15 residues.

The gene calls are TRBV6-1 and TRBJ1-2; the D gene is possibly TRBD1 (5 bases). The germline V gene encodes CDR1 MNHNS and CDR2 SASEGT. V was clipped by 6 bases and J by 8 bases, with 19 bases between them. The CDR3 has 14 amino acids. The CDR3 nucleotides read TGTGCCAGCAGCCCACAGGTAGCTAATGGGGGCTACACCTTC. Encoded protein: CASSPQVANGGYTF.

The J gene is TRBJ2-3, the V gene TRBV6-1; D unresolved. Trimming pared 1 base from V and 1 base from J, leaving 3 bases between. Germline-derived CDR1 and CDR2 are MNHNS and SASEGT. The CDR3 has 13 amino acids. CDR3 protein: CASSEDRTDTQYF. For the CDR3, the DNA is TGTGCCAGCAGTGAAGATCGCACAGATACGCAGTATTTT.

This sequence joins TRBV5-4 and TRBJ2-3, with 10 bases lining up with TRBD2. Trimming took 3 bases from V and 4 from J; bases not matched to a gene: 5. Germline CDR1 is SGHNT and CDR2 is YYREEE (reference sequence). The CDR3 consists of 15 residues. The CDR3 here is CASSSIAGGPDTQYF. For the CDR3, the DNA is TGTGCCAGCAGCTCAATAGCGGGAGGCCCAGATACGCAGTATTTT. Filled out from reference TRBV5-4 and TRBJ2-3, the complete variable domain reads ETGVTQSPTHLIKTRGQQVTLRCSSQSGHNTVSWYQQALGQGPQFIFQYYREEENGRGNFPPRFSGLQFPNYSSELNVNALELDDSALYLCASSSIAGGPDTQYFGPGTRLTVL.

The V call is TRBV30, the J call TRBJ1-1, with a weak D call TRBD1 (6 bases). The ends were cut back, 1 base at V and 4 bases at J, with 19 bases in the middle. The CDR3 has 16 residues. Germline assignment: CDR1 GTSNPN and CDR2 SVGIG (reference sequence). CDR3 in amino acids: CAWSGKQGTWFTEAFF. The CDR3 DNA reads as TGTGCCTGGAGTGGAAAGCAGGGGACCTGGTTCACTGAAGCTTTCTTT.

CDR3 nucleotides: TGTGCCAGTAGTCGGACAGGGTGGAGGCCCCAGCATTTT. Amino acids: CASSRTGWRPQHF. The chain links TRBV19 to TRBJ1-5, with 8 bases lining up with TRBD1. This CDR3 is 13 amino acids long. Looked up from germline, CDR1 is LNHDA and CDR2 is SQIVND (reference sequence). V lost 5 bases to trimming and J lost 9 bases; unmatched junction nucleotides: 6.

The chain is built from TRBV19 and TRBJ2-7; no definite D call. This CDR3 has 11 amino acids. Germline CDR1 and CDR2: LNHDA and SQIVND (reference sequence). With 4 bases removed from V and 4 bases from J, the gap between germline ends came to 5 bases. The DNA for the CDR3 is TGTGCCAGTAGTACCCTGTACGAGCAGTACTTC. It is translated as CASSTLYEQYF.

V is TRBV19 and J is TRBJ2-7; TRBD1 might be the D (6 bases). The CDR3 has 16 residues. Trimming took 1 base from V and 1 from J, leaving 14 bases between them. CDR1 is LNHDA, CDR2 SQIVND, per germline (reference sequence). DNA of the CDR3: TGTGCCAGTAGTATAGGACCGGACAGTTTATCCTACGAGCAGTACTTC. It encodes CASSIGPDSLSYEQYF.

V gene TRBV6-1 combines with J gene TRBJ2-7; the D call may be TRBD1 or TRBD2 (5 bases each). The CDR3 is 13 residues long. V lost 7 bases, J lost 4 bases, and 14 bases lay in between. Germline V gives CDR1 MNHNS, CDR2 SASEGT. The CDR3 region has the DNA TGTGCCAGCAAAAGGGGACCTCGGTACGAGCAGTACTTC. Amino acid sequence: CASKRGPRYEQYF.